Listed below are T cell receptor beta chains from one sample, sequenced in a study of T cells in Graves' hyperthyroidism and ophthalmopathy. TCRdb re-derived calls from the multiplex PCR reads in MiXCR, one entry per CDR3 protein. The table lists approximately 400,000 distinct CDR3 sequences, about 14% of them singletons. The specimen sequenced was blood. These receptors all come from a man in his forties or fifties with Graves' ophthalmopathy. Both conserved end residues are part of each CDR3.

CDR3	J	V
CASSLGLVRSNEQFF	TRBJ2-1	TRBV3-1
CASSQGGKTEAFF	TRBJ1-1	TRBV4-1
CASKLSPGGPYEQYF	TRBJ2-7	TRBV27
CASSYPTAGEGYTF	TRBJ1-2	TRBV6-2/TRBV6-3
CASSPGESSYNEQFF	TRBJ2-1	TRBV7-9
CASSDSGMSADTQYF	TRBJ2-3	TRBV12-3/TRBV12-4
CSATGLVNTEAFF	TRBJ1-1	TRBV20-1
CASIPGQGRDNEQFF	TRBJ2-1	TRBV19
CASSLGGQGREKLFF	TRBJ1-4	TRBV7-2
CASTSNRPTQYF	TRBJ2-3	TRBV11-2
CSVEDSTNYGYTF	TRBJ1-2	TRBV29-1
CASRTGDEQFF	TRBJ2-1	TRBV5-1
CASSLGAGGEQYF	TRBJ2-7	TRBV7-9
CSANLPGLAGGNEQFF	TRBJ2-1	TRBV20-1
CASSIADTYEQYF	TRBJ2-7	TRBV27